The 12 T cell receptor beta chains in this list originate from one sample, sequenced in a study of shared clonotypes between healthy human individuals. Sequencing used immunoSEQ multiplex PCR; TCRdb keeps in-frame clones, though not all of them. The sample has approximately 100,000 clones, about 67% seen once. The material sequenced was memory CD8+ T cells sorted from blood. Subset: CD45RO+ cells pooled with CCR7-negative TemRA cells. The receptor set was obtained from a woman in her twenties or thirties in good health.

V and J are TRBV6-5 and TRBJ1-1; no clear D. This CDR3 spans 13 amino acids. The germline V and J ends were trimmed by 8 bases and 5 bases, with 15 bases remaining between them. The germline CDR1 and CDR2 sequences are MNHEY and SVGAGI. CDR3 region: CASRLGSGTEAFF. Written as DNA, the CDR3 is TGTGCCAGCCGTCTCGGGTCGGGAACTGAAGCTTTCTTT.

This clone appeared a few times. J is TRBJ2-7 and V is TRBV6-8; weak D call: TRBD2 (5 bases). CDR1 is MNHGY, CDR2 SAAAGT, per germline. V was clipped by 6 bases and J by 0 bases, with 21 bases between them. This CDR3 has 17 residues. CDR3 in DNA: TGTGCCAGCAGGCGACCTAGCCTCGAGGGAAGCTCCTACGAGCAGTACTTC. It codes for CASRRPSLEGSSYEQYF.

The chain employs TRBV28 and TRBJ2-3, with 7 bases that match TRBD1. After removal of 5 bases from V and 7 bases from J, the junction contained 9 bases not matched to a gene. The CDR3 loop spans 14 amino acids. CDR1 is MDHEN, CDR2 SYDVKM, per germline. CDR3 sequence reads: CASSRGQVEHTQYF. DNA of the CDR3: TGTGCCAGCAGTCGTGGACAGGTGGAACATACGCAGTATTTT.

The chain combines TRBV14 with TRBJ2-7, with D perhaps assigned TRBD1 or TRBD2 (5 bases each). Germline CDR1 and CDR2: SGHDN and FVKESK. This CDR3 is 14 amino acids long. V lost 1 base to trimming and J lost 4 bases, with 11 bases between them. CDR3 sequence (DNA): TGTGCCAGCAGCCAAGGATGGGGACCGTACGAGCAGTACTTC. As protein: CASSQGWGPYEQYF.

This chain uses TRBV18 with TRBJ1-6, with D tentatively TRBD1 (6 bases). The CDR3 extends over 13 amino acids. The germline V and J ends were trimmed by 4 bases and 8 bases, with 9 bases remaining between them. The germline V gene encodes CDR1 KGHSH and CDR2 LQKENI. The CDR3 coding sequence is TGTGCCAGCTCACGGACAGTACATTCACCCCTCCACTTT. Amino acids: CASSRTVHSPLHF.

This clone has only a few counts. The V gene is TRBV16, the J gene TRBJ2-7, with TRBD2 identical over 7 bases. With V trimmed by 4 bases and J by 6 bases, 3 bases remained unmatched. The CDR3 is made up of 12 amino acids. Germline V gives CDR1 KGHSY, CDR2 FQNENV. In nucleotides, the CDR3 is TGTGCCAGCAGCCCATCGGGGGGCGAGCAGTACTTC. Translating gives CASSPSGGEQYF.

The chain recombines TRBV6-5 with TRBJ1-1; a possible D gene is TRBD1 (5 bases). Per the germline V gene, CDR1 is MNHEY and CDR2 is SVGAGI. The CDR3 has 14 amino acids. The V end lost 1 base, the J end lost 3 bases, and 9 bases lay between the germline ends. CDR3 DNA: TGTGCCAGCAGTTACTGGGGGGAGTACACTGAAGCTTTCTTT. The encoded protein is CASSYWGEYTEAFF.

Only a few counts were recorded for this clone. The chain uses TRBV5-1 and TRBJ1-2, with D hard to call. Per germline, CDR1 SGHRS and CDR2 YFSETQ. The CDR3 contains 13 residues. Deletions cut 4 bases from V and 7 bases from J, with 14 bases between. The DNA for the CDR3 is TGCGCCAGCAGCATGGAGACCGCTAGTGGCTACACCTTC. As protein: CASSMETASGYTF.

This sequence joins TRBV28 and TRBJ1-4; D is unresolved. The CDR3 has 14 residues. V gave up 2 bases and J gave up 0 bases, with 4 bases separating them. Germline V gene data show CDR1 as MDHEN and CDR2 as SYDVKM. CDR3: CASSLASTNEKLFF. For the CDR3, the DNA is TGTGCCAGCAGTTTAGCGTCAACTAATGAAAAACTGTTTTTT.

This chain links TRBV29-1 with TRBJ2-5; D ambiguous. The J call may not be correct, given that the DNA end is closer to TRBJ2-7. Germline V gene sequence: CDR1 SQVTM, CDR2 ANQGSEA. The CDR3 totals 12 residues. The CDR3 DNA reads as TGCAGCGTTGCCACTGGATCCTACGAGCAGTACTTC. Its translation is CSVATGSYEQYF.

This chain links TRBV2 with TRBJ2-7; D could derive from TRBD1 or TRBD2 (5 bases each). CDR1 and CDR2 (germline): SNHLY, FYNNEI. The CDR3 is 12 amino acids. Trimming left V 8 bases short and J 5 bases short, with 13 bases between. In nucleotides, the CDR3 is TGTGCCAGCTCATGGGGGATCGACGAGCAGTACTTC. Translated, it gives CASSWGIDEQYF. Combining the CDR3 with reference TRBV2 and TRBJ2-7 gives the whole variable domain EPEVTQTPSHQVTQMGQEVILRCVPISNHLYFYWYRQILGQKVEFLVSFYNNEISEKSEIFDDQFSVERPDGSNFTLKIRSTKLEDSAMYFCASSWGIDEQYFGPGTRLTVT.

CDR3 sequence (DNA): TGTGCCAGCAGTCGGAGGACTAATGAAAAACTGTTTTTT. Residues: CASSRRTNEKLFF. The rearrangement joins TRBV6-5 to TRBJ1-4; D gene unclear. The CDR3 spans 13 residues. Germline assignment: CDR1 MNHEY and CDR2 SVGAGI. Deletions cut 5 bases from V and 2 bases from J, with 6 bases between.